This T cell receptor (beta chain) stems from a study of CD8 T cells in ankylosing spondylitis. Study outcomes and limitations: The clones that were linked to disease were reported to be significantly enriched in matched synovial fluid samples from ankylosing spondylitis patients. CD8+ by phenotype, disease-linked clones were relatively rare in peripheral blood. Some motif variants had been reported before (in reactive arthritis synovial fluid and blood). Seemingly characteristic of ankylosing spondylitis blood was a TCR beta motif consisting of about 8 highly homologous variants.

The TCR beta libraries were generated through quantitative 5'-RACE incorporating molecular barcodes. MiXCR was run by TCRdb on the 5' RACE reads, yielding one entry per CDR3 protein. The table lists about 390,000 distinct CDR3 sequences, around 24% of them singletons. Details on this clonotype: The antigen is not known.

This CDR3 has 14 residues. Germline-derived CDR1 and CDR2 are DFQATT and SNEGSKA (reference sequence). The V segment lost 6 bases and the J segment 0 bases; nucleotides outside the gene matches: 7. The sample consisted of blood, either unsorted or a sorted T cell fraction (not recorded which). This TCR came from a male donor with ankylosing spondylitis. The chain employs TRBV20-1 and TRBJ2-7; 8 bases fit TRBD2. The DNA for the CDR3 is TGCAGTGCCACCCATAGCGGGGACTCCTACGAGCAGTACTTC. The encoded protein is CSATHSGDSYEQYF.